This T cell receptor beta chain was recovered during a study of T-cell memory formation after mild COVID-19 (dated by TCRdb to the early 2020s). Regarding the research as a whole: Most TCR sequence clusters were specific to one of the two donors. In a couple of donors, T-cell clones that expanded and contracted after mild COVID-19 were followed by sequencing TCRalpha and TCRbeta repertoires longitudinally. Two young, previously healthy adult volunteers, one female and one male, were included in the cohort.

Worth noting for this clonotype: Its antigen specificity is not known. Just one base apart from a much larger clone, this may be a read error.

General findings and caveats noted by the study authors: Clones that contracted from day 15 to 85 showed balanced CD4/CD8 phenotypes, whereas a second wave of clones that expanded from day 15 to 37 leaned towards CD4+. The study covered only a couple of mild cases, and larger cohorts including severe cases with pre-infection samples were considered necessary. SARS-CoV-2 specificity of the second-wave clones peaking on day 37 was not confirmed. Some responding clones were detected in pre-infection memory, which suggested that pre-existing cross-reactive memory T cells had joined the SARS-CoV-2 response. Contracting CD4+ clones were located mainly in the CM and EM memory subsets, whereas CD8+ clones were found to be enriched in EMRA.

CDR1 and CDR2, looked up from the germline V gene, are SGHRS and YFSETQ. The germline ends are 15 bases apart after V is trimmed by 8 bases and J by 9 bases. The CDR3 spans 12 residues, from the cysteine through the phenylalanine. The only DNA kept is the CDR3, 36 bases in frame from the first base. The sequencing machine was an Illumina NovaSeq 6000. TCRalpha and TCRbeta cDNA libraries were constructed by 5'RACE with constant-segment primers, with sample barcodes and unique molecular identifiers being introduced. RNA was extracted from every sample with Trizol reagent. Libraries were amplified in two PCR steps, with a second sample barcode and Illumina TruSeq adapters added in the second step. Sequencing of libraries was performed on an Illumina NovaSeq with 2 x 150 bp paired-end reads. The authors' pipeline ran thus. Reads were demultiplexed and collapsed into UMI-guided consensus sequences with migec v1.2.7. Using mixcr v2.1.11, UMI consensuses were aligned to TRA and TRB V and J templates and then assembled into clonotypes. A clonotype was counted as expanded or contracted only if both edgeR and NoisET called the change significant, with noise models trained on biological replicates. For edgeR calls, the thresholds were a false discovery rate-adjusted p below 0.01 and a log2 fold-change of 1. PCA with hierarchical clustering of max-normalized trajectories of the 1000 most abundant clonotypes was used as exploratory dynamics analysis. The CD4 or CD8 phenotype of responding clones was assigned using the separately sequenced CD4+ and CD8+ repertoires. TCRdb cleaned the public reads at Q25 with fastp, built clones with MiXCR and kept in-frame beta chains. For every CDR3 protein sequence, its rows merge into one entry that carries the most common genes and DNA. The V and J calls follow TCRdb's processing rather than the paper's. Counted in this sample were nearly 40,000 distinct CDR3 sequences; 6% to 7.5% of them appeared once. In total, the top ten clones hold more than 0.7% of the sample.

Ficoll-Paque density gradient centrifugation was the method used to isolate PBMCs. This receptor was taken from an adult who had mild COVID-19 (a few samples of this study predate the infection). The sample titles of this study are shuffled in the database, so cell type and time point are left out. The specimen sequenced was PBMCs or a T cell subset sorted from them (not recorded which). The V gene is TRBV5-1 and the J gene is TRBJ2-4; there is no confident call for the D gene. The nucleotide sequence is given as TGCGCCAGAAGTTCACCCTCAGGCATTCAGTACTTC. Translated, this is CARSSPSGIQYF.